This is a list of T cell receptor beta chains from one sample in a study of T cells in Graves' hyperthyroidism and ophthalmopathy. TCRdb independently ran MiXCR on the multiplex PCR reads; one entry per CDR3 protein. Of about half a million distinct CDR3 sequences listed, about 16% are singletons. The sequenced sample consisted of blood. All receptors derive from a woman aged 25-40 years with Graves' ophthalmopathy. Both conserved end residues are part of each CDR3. The order of the fields is D gene, clone size, J gene, V gene, CDR3 DNA, CDR3 protein. A D gene is named only where the DNA matches it firmly. Clone size appears in some rows only: once, few, many, or a class for an expanded clone.

>.|few|TRBJ1-1|TRBV6-1
TGTGCCAGCAGTCCCGGACAGTATATGAACACTGAAGCTTTCTTT
CASSPGQYMNTEAFF
>.|few|TRBJ2-7|TRBV10-3
TGTGCCATCGGGAAGCCCGGGACCCTTATTGACGAGCAGTACTTC
CAIGKPGTLIDEQYF
>TRBD2|many|TRBJ2-7|TRBV12-3/TRBV12-4
TGTGCCAGCAGTTCCCGGGGGGTTGGTGAGCAGTACTTC
CASSSRGVGEQYF
>.|many|TRBJ2-1|TRBV5-5
TGTGCCAGCAGTTCCGACAGGAAAGTATACAATGAGCAGTTCTTC
CASSSDRKVYNEQFF
>TRBD2|.|TRBJ2-7|TRBV10-3
TGTGCCATCAGTGGCCTAGCGGGAGAGTACGAGCAGTACTTC
CAISGLAGEYEQYF
>.|many|TRBJ2-7|TRBV7-2
TGTGCCAGCAGCCCCGCCGTCAGGGCCTACGAGCAGTACTTC
CASSPAVRAYEQYF
>.|many|TRBJ1-1|TRBV11-2
TGTGCCAGCAGCTTTCTTGGGGGGGCGAACACTGAAGCTTTCTTT
CASSFLGGANTEAFF
>TRBD1|few|TRBJ1-5|TRBV20-1
TGCAGTGCTATTGGACAGGGGGCTAATCAGCCCCAGCATTTT
CSAIGQGANQPQHF
>TRBD2|.|TRBJ2-4|TRBV4-2
TGTGCCAGCAGCCAAGAAGGAAGGGAGGGATTAGCCAAAAACATTCAGTACTTC
CASSQEGREGLAKNIQYF
>.|once|TRBJ2-3|TRBV12-3/TRBV12-4
TGTGCCAGCAGTCCTGGAAACGGTAGCACAGATACGCAGTATTTT
CASSPGNGSTDTQYF
>TRBD2|.|TRBJ2-1|TRBV11-2
TGTGCCAGCAGCTTAGAGCCTGGCGGGAGGCAGTTCTTC
CASSLEPGGRQFF
>TRBD1|few|TRBJ2-7|TRBV7-9
TGTGCCAGCACCTCCCTGACAGGGGGGGGCGACGAGCAGTACTTC
CASTSLTGGGDEQYF
>.|many|TRBJ1-5|TRBV7-2
TGTGCCAGCAGCTTAGTTCGTGGGGGGGATCAGCCCCAGCATTTT
CASSLVRGGDQPQHF
>.|few|TRBJ2-1|TRBV4-3
TGCGCCAGCAGCCAATCCCCCATTGCACTTTACAATGAGCAGTTCTTC
CASSQSPIALYNEQFF
>.|.|TRBJ2-1|TRBV9
TGTGCCAGCATCACCCAGGTGGCGGCCACGCGGAGCTCCTACAATGAGCAGTTCTTC
CASITQVAATRSSYNEQFF
>TRBD1|few|TRBJ2-7|TRBV11-3
TGTGCCAGCAGCTTTGGAGGGGACAGGGGCACCTACGAGCAGTACTTC
CASSFGGDRGTYEQYF
>.|many|TRBJ2-5|TRBV29-1
TGCAGCGTTGTCCGACGGCGGGATCAAGAGACCCAGTACTTC
CSVVRRRDQETQYF
>.|many|TRBJ2-7|TRBV28
TGTGCCAGCAGTTTATCGGGATCGGAGTACGAGCAGTACTTC
CASSLSGSEYEQYF
>TRBD1|.|TRBJ2-5|TRBV19
TGTGCCAGTGGGGGGGGGACAGGGCAAGAGACCCAGTACTTC
CASGGGTGQETQYF
>TRBD2|many|TRBJ2-1|TRBV12-3/TRBV12-4
TGTGCCAGCAGTTTATCCGCTAGCGGGTACAATGAGCAGTTCTTC
CASSLSASGYNEQFF
>.|many|TRBJ1-1|TRBV5-1
TGCGCCAGCAGCTTGGAGGACATTTTGAACACTGAAGCTTTCTTT
CASSLEDILNTEAFF
>TRBD1|few|TRBJ2-2|TRBV20-1
TGCAGTGCTAGGTTGCAGGGGGTCAACACCGGGGAGCTGTTTTTT
CSARLQGVNTGELFF
>.|many|TRBJ1-1|TRBV30
TGTGCCTCACAGAAGAACACTGAAGCTTTCTTT
CASQKNTEAFF
>.|many|TRBJ2-1|TRBV6-2/TRBV6-3
TGTGCCAGCACTCCCCGAGGGGGATCGTCCTACAATGAGCAGTTCTTC
CASTPRGGSSYNEQFF
>.|many|TRBJ2-5|TRBV20-1
TGCAGTGCTACTGGGCTCCTGGCTCCGACCCAGTACTTC
CSATGLLAPTQYF
>TRBD1|few|TRBJ2-7|TRBV28
TGTGCCAGCAGTTTGGGACAGGGTCGGATTCTGCACGAGCAGTACTTC
CASSLGQGRILHEQYF
>.|many|TRBJ2-5|TRBV2
TGTGCCAGCAGTTGGGACGGTTCCTCAGGACAAGAGACCCAGTACTTC
CASSWDGSSGQETQYF
>.|many|TRBJ2-2|TRBV30
TGTGCCTGGAGTGGCGGGACGCCGAACACCGGGGAGCTGTTTTTT
CAWSGGTPNTGELFF
>TRBD2|many|TRBJ2-3|TRBV12-3/TRBV12-4
TGTGCCAGCAGTTTGGGCGGGAGTGAGGATACGCAGTATTTT
CASSLGGSEDTQYF
>TRBD1|.|TRBJ1-1|TRBV24-1
TGTGCCACCCGGACAGGCGCGTTCACTGAAGCTTTCTTT
CATRTGAFTEAFF
>TRBD2|.|TRBJ2-1|TRBV20-1
TGCAGTGCTAGCTCGACTAGCGGGAGCGTCAATGAGCAGTTCTTC
CSASSTSGSVNEQFF
>TRBD1|many|TRBJ1-5|TRBV7-9
TGTGCCAGCAGTCCGGGACAGGGGGCGCAGACGATCAATCAGCCCCAGCATTTT
CASSPGQGAQTINQPQHF
>TRBD1|.|TRBJ2-7|TRBV6-1
TGTGCCAGCAGCCCGACAGGGTTCGAGCAGTACTTC
CASSPTGFEQYF
>.|many|TRBJ1-2|TRBV20-1
TGCAGTGCTAGAGATTTGGACTATGGCTACACCTTC
CSARDLDYGYTF
>TRBD1|many|TRBJ2-5|TRBV20-1
TGCAGTGCTTCGGACAGGAGTAAAGAGACCCAGTACTTC
CSASDRSKETQYF
>.|few|TRBJ2-7|TRBV14
TGTGCCAGCAGCCACAGCTTTGGGACTTCCTCCTCCTACGAGCAGTACTTC
CASSHSFGTSSSYEQYF
>TRBD1|many|TRBJ2-1|TRBV12-3/TRBV12-4
TGTGCCAGCAGTTTTCTAACAGGGGGTAGAGGTGAGCAGTTCTTC
CASSFLTGGRGEQFF
>TRBD2|.|TRBJ2-4|TRBV4-1
TGCGCCAGCAGCCAAGGCTCCCTAGCGGGAGGGCAAAACATTCAGTACTTC
CASSQGSLAGGQNIQYF
>.|once|TRBJ1-4|TRBV28
TGTTCCAGCAGTTTAGGGGCTAATGAAAAACTGTTTTTT
CSSSLGANEKLFF
>.|few|TRBJ2-5|TRBV4-2
TGTGCCAGCAGCCAAGAAGTTAAGGGCGGGCAAGAGACCCAGTACTTC
CASSQEVKGGQETQYF
>.|many|TRBJ1-1|TRBV5-1
TGCGCCAGCAGCTTCTACAGGGCCATGAACACTGAAGCTTTCTTT
CASSFYRAMNTEAFF
>TRBD2|.|TRBJ2-7|TRBV20-1
TGCAGTGCTGGACAGACTAGCGGGAATTTCTACGAGCAGTACTTC
CSAGQTSGNFYEQYF
>.|many|TRBJ2-1|TRBV28
TGTGCCAGCAGTTTAGAGGTTGAGCAGTTCTTC
CASSLEVEQFF
>TRBD1|many|TRBJ2-1|TRBV12-3/TRBV12-4
TGTGCCAGCAGTGGGGACAGGGCCGATGAGCAGTTCTTC
CASSGDRADEQFF
>.|.|TRBJ1-2|TRBV5-6
TGTGCCAGCAGCTTGGACAGGGTTTTTGGATCTAACTATGGCTACACCTTC
CASSLDRVFGSNYGYTF
>.|many|TRBJ1-2|TRBV28
TGTGCCAGCAGTGCCCTAGGGGGAAACTATGGCTACACCTTC
CASSALGGNYGYTF
>.|many|TRBJ2-5|TRBV5-6
TGTGCCAGCAGCACCGCCTTGGAGGCAGGAGAGACCCAGTACTTC
CASSTALEAGETQYF
>TRBD1|few|TRBJ2-1|TRBV19
TGTGCCAGTAATTCCGGGACAGCCCTCAATGAGCAGTTCTTC
CASNSGTALNEQFF
>TRBD2|few|TRBJ2-7|TRBV7-9
TGTGCCAGCAGCTCGACAGATCCGGGACTACCCTACGAGCAGTACTTC
CASSSTDPGLPYEQYF
>TRBD2|many|TRBJ2-5|TRBV7-9
TGTGCCAGCAGCTTACCCGGGGGGCAAGAGACCCAGTACTTC
CASSLPGGQETQYF
>TRBD1|many|TRBJ2-7|TRBV10-1
TGCGCCAGCAGTGATCTCCGGGACAGCCGAAAGCATGAAGGAGCCCGCTACGAGCAGTACTTC
CASSDLRDSRKHEGARYEQYF
>.|.|TRBJ1-6|TRBV6-1
TGTGCCAGCAGTTCAGGTGGGCCCCAAAGATCGGCACCCCTCCACTTT
CASSSGGPQRSAPLHF
>.|.|TRBJ1-2|TRBV14
TGTGCCAGCAGCCAAGAACTCAGTCACTATGGCTACACCTTC
CASSQELSHYGYTF
>TRBD1|.|TRBJ2-3|TRBV11-2
TGTGCCAGCAGCCCTGTAGACAGGGGAGATACGCAGTATTTT
CASSPVDRGDTQYF
>TRBD2|.|TRBJ2-5|TRBV2
TGTGCCAGCAGTGAAGGGACTAGCGGGAGGAACCAAGAGACCCAGTACTTC
CASSEGTSGRNQETQYF
>TRBD1|.|TRBJ1-2|TRBV5-1
TGCGCCAGCAAAGACAGGGCGCCCGCTAACTATGGCTACACCTTC
CASKDRAPANYGYTF
>TRBD2|.|TRBJ2-1|TRBV5-5
TGTGCCAGCAGCTTGGCGGCGGGAGGGCGTGAGCAGTTCTTC
CASSLAAGGREQFF
>.|many|TRBJ2-7|TRBV7-9
TGTGCCAGCAGCTTCCTAGCGCGGGACGAGCAGTACTTC
CASSFLARDEQYF
>TRBD2|.|TRBJ2-1|TRBV7-3
TGTGCCAGCAGCTTCGGGGGAGCGGGACTCCTTCCTAGCTCCTACAATGAGCAGTTCTTC
CASSFGGAGLLPSSYNEQFF
>.|.|TRBJ2-5|TRBV7-2
TGTGCCAGCAGGAGCCCACGACCTCAAGAGACCCAGTACTTC
CASRSPRPQETQYF